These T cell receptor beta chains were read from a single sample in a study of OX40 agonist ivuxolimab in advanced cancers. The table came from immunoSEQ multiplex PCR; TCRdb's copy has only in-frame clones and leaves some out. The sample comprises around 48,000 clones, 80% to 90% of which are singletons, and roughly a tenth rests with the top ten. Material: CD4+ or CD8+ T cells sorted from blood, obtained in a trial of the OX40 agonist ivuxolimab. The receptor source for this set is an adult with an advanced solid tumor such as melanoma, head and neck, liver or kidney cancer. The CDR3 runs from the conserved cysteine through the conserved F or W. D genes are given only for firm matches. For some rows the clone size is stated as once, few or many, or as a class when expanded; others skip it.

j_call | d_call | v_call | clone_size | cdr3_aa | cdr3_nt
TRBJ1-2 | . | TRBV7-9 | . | CASSAGWGYGYTF | TGTGCCAGCAGCGCCGGTTGGGGGTATGGCTACACCTTC
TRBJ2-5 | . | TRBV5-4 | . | CASSLRDGKETQYF | TGTGCCAGCAGCCTCCGGGACGGAAAAGAGACCCAGTACTTC
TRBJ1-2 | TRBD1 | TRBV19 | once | CASSSTGEGGYTF | TGTGCCAGTAGTTCCACAGGGGAAGGAGGCTACACCTTC
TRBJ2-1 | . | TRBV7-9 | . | CASSPLDRGLYEQFF | TGTGCCAGCAGCCCCCTGGACCGGGGGCTTTATGAGCAGTTCTTC
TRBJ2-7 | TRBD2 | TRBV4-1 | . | CASSQGLAGENEQYF | TGCGCCAGCAGCCAAGGACTAGCGGGAGAGAACGAGCAGTACTTC
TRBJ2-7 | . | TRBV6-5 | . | CASSSNRAGYEQYF | TGTGCCAGCAGTTCAAACAGGGCTGGCTACGAGCAGTACTTC
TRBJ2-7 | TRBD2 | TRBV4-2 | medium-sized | CASRPLAGGPYEQYF | TGTGCCAGCAGACCCCTAGCGGGAGGGCCCTACGAGCAGTACTTC
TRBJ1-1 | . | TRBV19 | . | CASSASSITPEAFF | TGTGCCAGTAGTGCCTCATCAATAACCCCTGAAGCTTTCTTT
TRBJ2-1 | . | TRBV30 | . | CAWSRTAYNEQFF | TGTGCCTGGAGCCGTACAGCGTACAATGAGCAGTTCTTC
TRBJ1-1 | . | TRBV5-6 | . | CASSMTPEAEAFF | TGTGCCAGCAGCATGACCCCGGAGGCTGAAGCTTTCTTT
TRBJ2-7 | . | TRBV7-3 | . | CASSDDRSTSYEQYF | TGTGCCAGCAGCGATGACAGATCCACCTCCTACGAGCAGTACTTC
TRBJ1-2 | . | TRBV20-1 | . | CSARKDYGYTF | TGCAGTGCCAGGAAGGACTATGGCTACACCTTC
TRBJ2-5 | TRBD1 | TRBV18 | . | CASSPDRAQETQYF | TGTGCCAGCTCACCAGACAGGGCCCAAGAGACCCAGTACTTC
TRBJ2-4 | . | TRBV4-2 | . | CASSQEGIQYF | TGTGCCAGCAGCCAAGAGGGGATTCAGTACTTC
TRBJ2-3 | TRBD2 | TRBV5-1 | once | CASSLAGGSTDTQYF | TGCGCCAGCAGCTTGGCCGGGGGGAGCACAGATACGCAGTATTTT
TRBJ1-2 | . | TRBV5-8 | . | CASSLEARDGYTF | TGTGCCAGCAGCTTGGAAGCCAGGGATGGCTACACCTTC
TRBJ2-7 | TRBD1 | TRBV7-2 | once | CASSPRDRGGEQYF | TGTGCCAGCAGCCCCAGGGACAGGGGTGGTGAGCAGTACTTC
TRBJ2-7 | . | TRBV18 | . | CASSPDRGATSYEQYF | TGTGCCAGCTCACCGGACCGGGGGGCCACCTCCTACGAGCAGTACTTC
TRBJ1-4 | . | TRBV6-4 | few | CASRRGKLFF | TGTGCCAGCAGGCGGGGAAAACTGTTTTTT
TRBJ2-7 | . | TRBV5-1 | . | CASSLVRAGSSYEQYF | TGCGCCAGCAGCTTGGTTCGGGCAGGGAGCTCCTACGAGCAGTACTTC
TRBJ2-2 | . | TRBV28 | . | CASSLWMGTGELFF | TGTGCCAGCAGTTTATGGATGGGCACCGGGGAGCTGTTTTTT
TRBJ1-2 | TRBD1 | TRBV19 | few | CASSPVGQGARGYTF | TGTGCCAGTAGCCCGGTCGGACAGGGGGCTCGAGGCTACACCTTC
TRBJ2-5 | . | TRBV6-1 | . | CASTAGSAETQYF | TGTGCCAGCACGGCGGGATCGGCGGAGACCCAGTACTTC
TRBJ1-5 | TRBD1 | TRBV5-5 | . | CASSPGTGGWQPQHF | TGTGCCAGCAGCCCCGGGACAGGGGGCTGGCAGCCCCAGCATTTT
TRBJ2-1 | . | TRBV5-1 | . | CASSLVRGSNEQFF | TGCGCCAGCAGCTTGGTTCGTGGCTCCAATGAGCAGTTCTTC
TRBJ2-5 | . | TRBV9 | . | CASSVGGFRQETQYF | TGTGCCAGCAGCGTAGGTGGGTTTAGACAAGAGACCCAGTACTTC
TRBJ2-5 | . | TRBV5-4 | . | CASSSGLRGQETQYF | TGTGCCAGCAGCTCGGGGTTGAGGGGACAAGAGACCCAGTACTTC
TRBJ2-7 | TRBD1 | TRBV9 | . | CASSVAPGQDSEQYF | TGTGCCAGCAGCGTAGCTCCGGGACAGGACTCCGAGCAGTACTTC
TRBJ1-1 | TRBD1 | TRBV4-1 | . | CASSQGQGSDTEAFF | TGCGCCAGCAGCCAAGGACAGGGTTCGGACACTGAAGCTTTCTTT
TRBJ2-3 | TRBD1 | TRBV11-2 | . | CGSQGDTDTQYF | TGTGGGTCCCAGGGGGACACAGATACGCAGTATTTT
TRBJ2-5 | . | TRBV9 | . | CASSPRGDQETQYF | TGTGCCAGCAGCCCACGAGGGGATCAAGAGACCCAGTACTTC
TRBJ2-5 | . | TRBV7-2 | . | CASRPRDPVKETQYF | TGTGCCAGCAGGCCCCGGGACCCGGTCAAGGAGACCCAGTACTTC
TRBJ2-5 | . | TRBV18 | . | CASSPRPGETQYF | TGTGCCAGCTCACCTCGACCGGGGGAGACCCAGTACTTC
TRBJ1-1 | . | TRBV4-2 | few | CASSQGGRQNTEAFF | TGTGCCAGCAGCCAAGGAGGCAGACAGAACACTGAAGCTTTCTTT
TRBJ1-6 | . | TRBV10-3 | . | CAISQMTGKPLHF | TGTGCCATCAGTCAGATGACCGGGAAACCCCTCCACTTT
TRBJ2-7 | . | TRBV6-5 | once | CASSYSRSFYEQYF | TGTGCCAGCAGTTACTCGAGGTCCTTCTACGAGCAGTACTTC
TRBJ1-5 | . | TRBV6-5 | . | CASSQRGGNQPQHF | TGTGCCAGCAGTCAACGGGGCGGGAACCAGCCCCAGCATTTT
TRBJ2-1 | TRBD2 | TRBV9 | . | CASSEGSGIGNEQFF | TGTGCCAGCAGCGAAGGGAGCGGGATTGGAAATGAGCAGTTCTTC
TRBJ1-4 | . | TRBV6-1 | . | CASSDVAQERRFRKLFF | TGTGCCAGCAGTGATGTTGCCCAGGAACGCCGATTCCGAAAACTGTTTTTT
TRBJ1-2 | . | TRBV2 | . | CASRWQGGDGYTF | TGTGCCAGCAGGTGGCAGGGAGGGGATGGCTACACCTTC
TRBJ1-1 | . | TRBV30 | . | CAWGQPNTEAFF | TGTGCCTGGGGACAGCCAAACACTGAAGCTTTCTTT
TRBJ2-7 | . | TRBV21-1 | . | CASSKNSGSYEQYF | TGTGCCAGCAGCAAAAATAGCGGGAGCTACGAGCAGTACTTC
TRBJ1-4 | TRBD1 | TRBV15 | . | CATSRVNRGVTNEKLFF | TGTGCCACCAGCAGAGTAAACAGGGGAGTCACTAATGAAAAACTGTTTTTT
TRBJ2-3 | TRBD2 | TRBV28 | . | CASSQSGTSGSTDTQYF | TGTGCCAGCAGCCAATCCGGGACTAGCGGTAGCACAGATACGCAGTATTTT
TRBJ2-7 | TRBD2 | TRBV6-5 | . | CASGRGGPYEQYF | TGTGCCAGCGGGAGGGGAGGTCCCTACGAGCAGTACTTC
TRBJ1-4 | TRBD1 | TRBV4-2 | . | CASSRGTGNEKLFF | TGTGCCAGCAGCCGCGGGACAGGCAATGAAAAACTGTTTTTT
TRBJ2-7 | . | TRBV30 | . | CASSDRFGGNRVYF | TGTGCCTCAAGCGACAGGTTTGGTGGTAATCGGGTGTACTTC
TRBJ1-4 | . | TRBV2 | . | CASSAYRDTQEKLFF | TGTGCCAGCAGCGCTTACAGGGACACGCAGGAAAAACTGTTTTTT
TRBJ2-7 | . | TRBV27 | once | CASRPSAGYEQYF | TGTGCCAGCAGACCCTCGGCGGGTTACGAGCAGTACTTC
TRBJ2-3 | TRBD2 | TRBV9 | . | CASKAGEHGDTQYF | TGTGCCAGCAAGGCGGGAGAGCACGGAGATACGCAGTATTTT
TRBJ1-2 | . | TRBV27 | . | CASSTDRGYGYTF | TGTGCCAGCAGTACCGACAGAGGGTATGGCTACACCTTC
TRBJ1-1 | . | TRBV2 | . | CASSVGGFGEAFF | TGTGCCAGCAGTGTAGGCGGGTTCGGGGAAGCTTTCTTT
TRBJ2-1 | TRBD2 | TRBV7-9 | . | CASSRLAGGGFEQFF | TGTGCCAGCAGTCGTCTAGCGGGAGGAGGGTTTGAGCAGTTCTTC
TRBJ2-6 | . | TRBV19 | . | CASKVPGANVLTF | TGTGCCAGTAAGGTTCCGGGGGCCAACGTCCTGACTTTC
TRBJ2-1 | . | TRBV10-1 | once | CASGEPGGAFDEQFF | TGCGCCAGCGGGGAACCGGGGGGCGCTTTCGATGAGCAGTTCTTC